The clone carrying this T cell receptor beta chain has only a few counts. The sample comes from a study of identical twins. Each CDR3 protein gets one entry after TCRdb re-called the 5' RACE reads with MiXCR. The sample includes 1.5 million to 2 million distinct CDR3 sequences, more than 30% seen only once; the top ten take roughly 0.3%. The germline V gene has CDR1 DFQATT and CDR2 SNEGSKA (reference sequence). This CDR3 spans 14 amino acids. Everyone who gave samples was a healthy Caucasian. The TCR was taken from a newborn girl in good health. Sample: cord blood. V and J are TRBV20-1 and TRBJ2-3, with D possibly matching TRBD2 (5 bases). The CDR3 region has the DNA TGCAGCGCCCCAACTAGGCGGCACACAGATACGCAGTATTTT. Amino acid sequence: CSAPTRRHTDTQYF.